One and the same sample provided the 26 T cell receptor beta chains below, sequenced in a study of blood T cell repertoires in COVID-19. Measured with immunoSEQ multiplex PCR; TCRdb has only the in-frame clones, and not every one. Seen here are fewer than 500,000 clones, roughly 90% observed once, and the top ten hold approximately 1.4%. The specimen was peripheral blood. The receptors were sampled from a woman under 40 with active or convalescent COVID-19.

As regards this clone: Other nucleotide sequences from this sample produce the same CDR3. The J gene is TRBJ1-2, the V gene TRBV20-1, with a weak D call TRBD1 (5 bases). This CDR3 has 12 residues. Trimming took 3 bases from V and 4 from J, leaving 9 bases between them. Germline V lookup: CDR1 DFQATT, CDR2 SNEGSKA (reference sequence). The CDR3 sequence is CSASQGSYGYTF. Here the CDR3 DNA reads TGCAGTGCTAGTCAGGGTTCCTATGGCTACACCTTC.

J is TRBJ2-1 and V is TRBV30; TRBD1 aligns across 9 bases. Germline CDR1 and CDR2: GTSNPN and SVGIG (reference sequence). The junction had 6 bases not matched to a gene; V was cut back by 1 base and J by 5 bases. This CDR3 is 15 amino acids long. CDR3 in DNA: TGTGCCTGGAGTGCCGGACAGGGGTTCAACAATGAGCAGTTCTTC. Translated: CAWSAGQGFNNEQFF.

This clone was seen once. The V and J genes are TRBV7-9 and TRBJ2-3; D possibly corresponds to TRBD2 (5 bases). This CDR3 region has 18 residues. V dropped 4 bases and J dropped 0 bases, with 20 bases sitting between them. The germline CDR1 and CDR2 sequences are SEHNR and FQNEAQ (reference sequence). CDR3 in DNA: TGTGCCAGCAGCTCAATTGGCGGGCGTCTAGACAGCACAGATACGCAGTATTTT. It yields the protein CASSSIGGRLDSTDTQYF.

Here the CDR3 reads CASSPPRTSTDTQYF. The CDR3 region has the DNA TGTGCCAGCAGCCCCCCTCGGACTAGCACAGATACGCAGTATTTT. The genes are TRBV9 and TRBJ2-3; TRBD2 is a possible D gene (5 bases). Germline V gene lookup returns CDR1 SGDLS and CDR2 YYNGEE. The CDR3 runs 15 residues. Trimming took 4 bases from V and 0 from J, leaving 12 bases between them.

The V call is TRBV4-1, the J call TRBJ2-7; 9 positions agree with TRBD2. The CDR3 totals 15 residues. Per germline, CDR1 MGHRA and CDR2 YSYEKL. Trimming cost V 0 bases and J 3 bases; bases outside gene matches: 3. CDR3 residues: CASSQERGGVYEQYF. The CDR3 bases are TGCGCCAGCAGCCAAGAACGCGGGGGGGTCTACGAGCAGTACTTC.

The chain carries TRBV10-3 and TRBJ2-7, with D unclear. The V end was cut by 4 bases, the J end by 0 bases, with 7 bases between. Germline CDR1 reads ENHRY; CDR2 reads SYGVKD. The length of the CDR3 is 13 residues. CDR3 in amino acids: CAISGASSYEQYF. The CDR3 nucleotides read TGTGCCATCAGTGGGGCAAGCTCCTACGAGCAGTACTTC.

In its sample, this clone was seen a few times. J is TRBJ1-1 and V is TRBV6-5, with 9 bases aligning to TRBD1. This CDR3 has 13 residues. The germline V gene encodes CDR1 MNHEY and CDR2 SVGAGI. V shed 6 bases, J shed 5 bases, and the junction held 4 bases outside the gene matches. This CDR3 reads CASSKDRGTEAFF. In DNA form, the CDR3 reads TGTGCCAGCAGCAAAGACAGGGGGACTGAAGCTTTCTTT.

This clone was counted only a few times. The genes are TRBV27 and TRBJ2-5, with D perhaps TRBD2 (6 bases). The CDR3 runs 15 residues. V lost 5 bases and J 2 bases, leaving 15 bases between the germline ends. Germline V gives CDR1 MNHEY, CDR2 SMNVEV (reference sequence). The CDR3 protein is CASSPNRDSQETQYF. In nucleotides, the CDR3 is TGTGCCAGCAGTCCAAACCGGGACTCTCAAGAGACCCAGTACTTC.

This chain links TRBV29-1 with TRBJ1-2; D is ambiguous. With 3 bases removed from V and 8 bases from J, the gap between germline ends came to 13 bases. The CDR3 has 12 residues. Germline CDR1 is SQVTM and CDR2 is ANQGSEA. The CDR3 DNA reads TGCAGCGTTGAGTCGTTGGGCTGGGGCTACACCTTC. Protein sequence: CSVESLGWGYTF. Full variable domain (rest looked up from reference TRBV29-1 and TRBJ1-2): SAVISQKPSRDICQRGTSLTIQCQVDSQVTMMFWYRQQPGQSLTLIATANQGSEATYESGFVIDKFPISRPNLTFSTLTVSNMSPEDSSIYLCSVESLGWGYTFGSGTRLTVV.

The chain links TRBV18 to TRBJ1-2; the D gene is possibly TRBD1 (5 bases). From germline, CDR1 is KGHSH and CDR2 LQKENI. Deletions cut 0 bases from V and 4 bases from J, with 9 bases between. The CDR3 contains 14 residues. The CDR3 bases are TGTGCCAGCTCACCACCTGTAACAGGCTATGGCTACACCTTC. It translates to CASSPPVTGYGYTF.

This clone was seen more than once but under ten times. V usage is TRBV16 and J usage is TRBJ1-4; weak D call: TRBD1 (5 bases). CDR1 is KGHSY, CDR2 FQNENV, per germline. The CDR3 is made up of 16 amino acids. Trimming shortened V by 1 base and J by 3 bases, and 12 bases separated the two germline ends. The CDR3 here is CASSQWTQAPNEKLFF. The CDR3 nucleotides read TGTGCCAGCAGCCAATGGACACAGGCACCTAATGAAAAACTGTTTTTT.

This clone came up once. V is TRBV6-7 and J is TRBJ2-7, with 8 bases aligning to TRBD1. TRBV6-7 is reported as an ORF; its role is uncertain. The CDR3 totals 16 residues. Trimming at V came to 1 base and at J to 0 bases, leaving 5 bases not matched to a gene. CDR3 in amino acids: CASSYYQGQVSYEQYF. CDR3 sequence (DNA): TGTGCCAGCAGTTACTACCAGGGACAGGTCTCCTACGAGCAGTACTTC.

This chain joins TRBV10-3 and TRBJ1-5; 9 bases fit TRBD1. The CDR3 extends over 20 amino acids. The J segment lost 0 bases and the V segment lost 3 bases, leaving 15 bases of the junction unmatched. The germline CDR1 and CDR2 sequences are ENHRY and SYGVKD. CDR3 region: CAISENRLDRGRYSNQPQHF. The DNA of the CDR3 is TGTGCCATCAGTGAAAATAGGTTGGACAGGGGCCGGTATAGCAATCAGCCCCAGCATTTT.

This CDR3 is CASSSETGKRYEQFF. Written as DNA, the CDR3 is TGTGCCAGCAGCAGCGAGACAGGGAAACGATATGAGCAGTTCTTC. The V and J genes are TRBV28 and TRBJ2-1, with 7 bases aligning to TRBD1. J gave up 8 bases and V 6 bases, and 13 bases lay outside the gene matches. This CDR3 is 15 amino acids long. Germline V CDR1 and CDR2: MDHEN, SYDVKM.

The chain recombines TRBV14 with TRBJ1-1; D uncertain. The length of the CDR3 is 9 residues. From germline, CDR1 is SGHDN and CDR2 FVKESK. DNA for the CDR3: TGTGCTGAGGACACTGAAGCTTTCTTT. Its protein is CAEDTEAFF.

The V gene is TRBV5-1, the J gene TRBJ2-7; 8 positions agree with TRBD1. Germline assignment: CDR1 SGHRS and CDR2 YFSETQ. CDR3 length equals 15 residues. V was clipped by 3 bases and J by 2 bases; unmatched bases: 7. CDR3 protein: CASSWGTGPTYEQYF. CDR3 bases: TGCGCCAGCAGCTGGGGGACAGGACCCACCTACGAGCAGTACTTC.

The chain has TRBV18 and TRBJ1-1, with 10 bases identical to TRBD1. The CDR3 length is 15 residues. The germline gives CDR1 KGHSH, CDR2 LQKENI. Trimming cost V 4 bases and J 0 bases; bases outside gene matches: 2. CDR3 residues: CASSRQGAMNTEAFF. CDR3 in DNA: TGTGCCAGCTCACGACAGGGGGCGATGAACACTGAAGCTTTCTTT.

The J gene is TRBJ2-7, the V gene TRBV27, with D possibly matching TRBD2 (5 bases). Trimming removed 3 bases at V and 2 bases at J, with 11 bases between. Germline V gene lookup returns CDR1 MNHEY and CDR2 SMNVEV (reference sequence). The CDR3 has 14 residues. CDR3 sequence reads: CASSFNGDPYEQYF. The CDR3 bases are TGTGCCAGCAGTTTTAACGGGGATCCCTACGAGCAGTACTTC.

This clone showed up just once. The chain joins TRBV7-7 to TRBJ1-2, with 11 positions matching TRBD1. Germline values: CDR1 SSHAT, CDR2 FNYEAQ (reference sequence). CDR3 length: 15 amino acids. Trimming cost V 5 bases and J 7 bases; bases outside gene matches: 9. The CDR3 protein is CASSPLGQGAGGYTF. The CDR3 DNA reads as TGTGCCAGCAGCCCACTCGGACAGGGGGCGGGTGGCTACACCTTC.

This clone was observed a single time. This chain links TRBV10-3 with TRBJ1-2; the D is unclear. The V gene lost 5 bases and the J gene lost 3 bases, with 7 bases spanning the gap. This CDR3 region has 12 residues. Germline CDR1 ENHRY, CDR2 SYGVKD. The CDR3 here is CAISHKDYGYTF. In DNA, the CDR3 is TGTGCCATCAGTCACAAAGACTATGGCTACACCTTC.

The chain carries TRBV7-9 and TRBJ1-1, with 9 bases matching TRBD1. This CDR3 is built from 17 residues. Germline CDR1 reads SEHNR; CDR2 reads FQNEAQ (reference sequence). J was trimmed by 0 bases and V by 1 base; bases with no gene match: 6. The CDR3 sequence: CASSLVGTGPMNTEAFF. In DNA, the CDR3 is TGTGCCAGCAGCTTAGTGGGGACAGGGCCAATGAACACTGAAGCTTTCTTT.

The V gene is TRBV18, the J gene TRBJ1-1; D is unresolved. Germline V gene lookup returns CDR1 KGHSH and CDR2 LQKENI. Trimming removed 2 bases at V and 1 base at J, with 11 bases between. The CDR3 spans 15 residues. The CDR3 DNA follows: TGTGCCAGCTCACCAAGCACAGCCTGGAACACTGAAGCTTTCTTT. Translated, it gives CASSPSTAWNTEAFF. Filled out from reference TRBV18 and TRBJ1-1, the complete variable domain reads NAGVMQNPRHLVRRRGQEARLRCSPMKGHSHVYWYRQLPEEGLKFMVYLQKENIIDESGMPKERFSAEFPKEGPSILRIQQVVRGDSAAYFCASSPSTAWNTEAFFGQGTRLTVV.

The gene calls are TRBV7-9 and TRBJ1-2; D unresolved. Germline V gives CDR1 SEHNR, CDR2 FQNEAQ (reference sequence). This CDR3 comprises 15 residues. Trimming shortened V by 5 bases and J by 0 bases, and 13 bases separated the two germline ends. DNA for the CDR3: TGTGCCAGCAGCCCCGAGTCCTTAGCTAACTATGGCTACACCTTC. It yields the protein CASSPESLANYGYTF.

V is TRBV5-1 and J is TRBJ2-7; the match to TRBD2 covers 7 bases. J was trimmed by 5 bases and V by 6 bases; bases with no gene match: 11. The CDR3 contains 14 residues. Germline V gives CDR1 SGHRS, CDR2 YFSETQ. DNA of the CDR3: TGCGCCAGCACGGAGTGGGGCGGGAGAGACGAGCAGTACTTC. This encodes CASTEWGGRDEQYF. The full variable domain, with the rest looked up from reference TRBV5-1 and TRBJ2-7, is KAGVTQTPRYLIKTRGQQVTLSCSPISGHRSVSWYQQTPGQGLQFLFEYFSETQRNKGNFPGRFSGRQFSNSRSEMNVSTLELGDSALYLCASTEWGGRDEQYFGPGTRLTVT.

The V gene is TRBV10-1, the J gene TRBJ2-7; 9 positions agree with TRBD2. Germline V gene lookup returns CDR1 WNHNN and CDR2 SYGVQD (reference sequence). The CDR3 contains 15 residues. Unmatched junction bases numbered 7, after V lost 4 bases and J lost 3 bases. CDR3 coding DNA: TGCGCCAGCAGTGCCGGGGCTAGCGGGATCTACGAGCAGTACTTC. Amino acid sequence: CASSAGASGIYEQYF.

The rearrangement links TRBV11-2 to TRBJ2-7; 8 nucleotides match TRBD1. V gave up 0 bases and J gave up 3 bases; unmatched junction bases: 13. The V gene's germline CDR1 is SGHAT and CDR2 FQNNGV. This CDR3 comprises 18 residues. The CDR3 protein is CASSLDFAVAGGGYEQYF. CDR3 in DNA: TGTGCCAGCAGCTTAGATTTTGCCGTGGCAGGGGGCGGCTACGAGCAGTACTTC.